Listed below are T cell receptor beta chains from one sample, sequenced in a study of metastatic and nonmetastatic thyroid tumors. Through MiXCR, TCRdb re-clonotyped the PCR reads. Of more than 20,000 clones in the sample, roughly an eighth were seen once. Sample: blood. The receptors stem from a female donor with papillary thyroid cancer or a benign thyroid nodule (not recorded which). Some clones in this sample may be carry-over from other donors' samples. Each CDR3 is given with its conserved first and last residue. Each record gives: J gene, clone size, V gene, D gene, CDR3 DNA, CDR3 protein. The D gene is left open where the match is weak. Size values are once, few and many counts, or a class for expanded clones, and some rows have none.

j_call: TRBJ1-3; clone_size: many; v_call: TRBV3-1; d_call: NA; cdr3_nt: TGTGCCAGCAGCCTAACAGACCAACCTGGAAACACCATATATTTT; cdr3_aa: CASSLTDQPGNTIYF
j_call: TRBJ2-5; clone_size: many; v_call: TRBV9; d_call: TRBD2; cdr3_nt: TGTGCCAGCAGCACGGGACTAGCGGGAGTGGAGACCCAGTACTTC; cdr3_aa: CASSTGLAGVETQYF
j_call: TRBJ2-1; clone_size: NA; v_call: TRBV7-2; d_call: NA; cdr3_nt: TGTGCCAGCAGCTTAGGGCATCCCTCCTACAATGAGCAGTTCTTC; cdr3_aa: CASSLGHPSYNEQFF
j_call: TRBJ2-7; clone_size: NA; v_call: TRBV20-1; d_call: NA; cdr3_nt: TGCAGTGGAACAGCGGACTCCTACGAGCAGTACTTC; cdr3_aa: CSGTADSYEQYF
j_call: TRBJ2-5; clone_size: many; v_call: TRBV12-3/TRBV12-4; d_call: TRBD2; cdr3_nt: TGTGCCACCGGGGGGGCGGGAGGCTTTCAAGAGACCCAGTACTTC; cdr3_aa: CATGGAGGFQETQYF
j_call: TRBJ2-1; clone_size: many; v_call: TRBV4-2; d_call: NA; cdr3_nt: TGTGCCAGCAGCCAAGATGCGCGGCGGGGCAGAGAGCAGTTCTTC; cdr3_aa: CASSQDARRGREQFF
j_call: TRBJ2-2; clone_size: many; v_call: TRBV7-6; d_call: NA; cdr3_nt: TGTGCCAGCAGCAAAGATGTATTTGCGAACACCGGGGAGCTGTTTTTT; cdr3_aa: CASSKDVFANTGELFF
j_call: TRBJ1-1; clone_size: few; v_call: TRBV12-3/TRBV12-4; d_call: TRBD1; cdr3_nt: TGTGTCAGCATCTTGGACAGGGGGACGGGCACTGAAGCTTTCTTT; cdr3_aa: CVSILDRGTGTEAFF
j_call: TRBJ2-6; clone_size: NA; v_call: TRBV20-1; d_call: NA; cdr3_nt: TGCAGTGCTAGAGATCGGTACAGGTGGGCCCTCTCTTGGGCCAACGTCCTGACTTTC; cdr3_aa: CSARDRYRWALSWANVLTF
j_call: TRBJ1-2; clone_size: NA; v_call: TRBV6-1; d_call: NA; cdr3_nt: TGTGCCAGCACCAGAGTCGCTGTGGGTAACTATGGCTACACCTTC; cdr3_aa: CASTRVAVGNYGYTF
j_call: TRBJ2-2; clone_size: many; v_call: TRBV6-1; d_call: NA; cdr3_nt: TGTGCCAGCAGGGGGGGGGGGGGCGGCACCGGGGAGCCGTTTTTT; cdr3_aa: CASRGGGGGTGEPFF
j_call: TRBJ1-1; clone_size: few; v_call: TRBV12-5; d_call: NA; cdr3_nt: TGTGCTAGTGGTTTGGTATTGGGCCCCCCCCCTAACACTGAAGCTTTCTTT; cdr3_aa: CASGLVLGPPPNTEAFF
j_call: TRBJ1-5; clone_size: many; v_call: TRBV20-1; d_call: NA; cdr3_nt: TGCAGTGCTAGAGATCAGGGGAATCAGCCCCAGCATTTT; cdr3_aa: CSARDQGNQPQHF
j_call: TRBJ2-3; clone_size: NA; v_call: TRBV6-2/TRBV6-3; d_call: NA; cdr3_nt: TGTGCCAGCAGACCCACTGGGGTCGCTCAGTATTTT; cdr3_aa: CASRPTGVAQYF
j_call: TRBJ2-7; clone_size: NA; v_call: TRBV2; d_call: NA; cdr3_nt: TGTGCCAGCAGTACCGGGACGGTCTCCTACGAGCAGTACTTC; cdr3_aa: CASSTGTVSYEQYF
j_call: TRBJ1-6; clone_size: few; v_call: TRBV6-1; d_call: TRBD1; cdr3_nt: TGTGCCAGCAGGCCCGGGACAGGGGACAATTCACCCCTCCACTTT; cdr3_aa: CASRPGTGDNSPLHF
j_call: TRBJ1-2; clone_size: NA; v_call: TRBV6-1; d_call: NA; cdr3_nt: TGTGCCAGCGGGCAAGGAGGGGACCAAAATAACTATGGCTACACCTTC; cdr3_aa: CASGQGGDQNNYGYTF
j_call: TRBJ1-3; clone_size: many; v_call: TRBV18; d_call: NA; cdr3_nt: TGTGCCAGCTCACCCTGGACAGAGTCTGGAAACACCATATATTTT; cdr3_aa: CASSPWTESGNTIYF
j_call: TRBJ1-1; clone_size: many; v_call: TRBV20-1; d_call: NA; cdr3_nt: TGCAGTGCTAGAGCCGGGGGTCGTGACACTGAAGCTTTCTTT; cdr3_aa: CSARAGGRDTEAFF
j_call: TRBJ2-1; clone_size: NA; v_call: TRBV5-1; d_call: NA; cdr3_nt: TGCGCCAGCAGTCTGGACTTTAGCTCCTACAATGAGCAGTTCTTC; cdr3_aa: CASSLDFSSYNEQFF
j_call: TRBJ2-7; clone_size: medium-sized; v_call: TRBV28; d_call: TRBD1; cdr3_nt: TGTGCCAGCAGTTTGACCGGGACAGTTTGGCCTCGAAGCTCCTACGAGCAGTACTTC; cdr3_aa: CASSLTGTVWPRSSYEQYF
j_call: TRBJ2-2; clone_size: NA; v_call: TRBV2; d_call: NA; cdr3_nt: TGTGCCAGCAGCGGGGCAGGAATCACCGGGGAGCTGTTTTTT; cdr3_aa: CASSGAGITGELFF
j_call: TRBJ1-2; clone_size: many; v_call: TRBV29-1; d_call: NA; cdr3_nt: TGCAGCGTTGCGGGCAGTAACTATGGCTACACCTTC; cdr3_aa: CSVAGSNYGYTF
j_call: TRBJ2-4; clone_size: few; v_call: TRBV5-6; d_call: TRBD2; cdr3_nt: TGTGCCAGCAGTCGCCTAGCGGGAGAGGGCATTCAGTACTTC; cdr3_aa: CASSRLAGEGIQYF
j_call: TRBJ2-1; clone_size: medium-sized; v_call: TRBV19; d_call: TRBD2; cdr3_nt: TGTGCCAGTAGTATGTCTAGCGGGTGGTACAATGAGCAGTTCTTC; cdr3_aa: CASSMSSGWYNEQFF
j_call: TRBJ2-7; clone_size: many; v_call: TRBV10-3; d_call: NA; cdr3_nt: TGTGCCACCGTAACAGGGTATCCTCCCTACGAGCAGTACTTC; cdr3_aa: CATVTGYPPYEQYF
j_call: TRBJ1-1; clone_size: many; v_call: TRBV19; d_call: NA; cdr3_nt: TGTGCCAGTAGCCCAGCCAACACTGAAGCTTTCTTT; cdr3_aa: CASSPANTEAFF
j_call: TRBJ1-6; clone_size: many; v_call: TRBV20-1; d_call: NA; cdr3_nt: TGCAGTGCTAGAGATGAAGGAAGGAGGCCCCTCCACTTT; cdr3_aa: CSARDEGRRPLHF
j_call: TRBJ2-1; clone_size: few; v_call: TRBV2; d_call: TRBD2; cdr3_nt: TGTGCCAGCGTGCTTAGCGGGGGGATAAGCAATGAGCAGTTCTTT; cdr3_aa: CASVLSGGISNEQFF
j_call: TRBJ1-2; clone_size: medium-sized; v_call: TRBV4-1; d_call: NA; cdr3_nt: TGCGCCAGCAGCCAAGACCTGGGGTTGCCATATGGCTACACCTTC; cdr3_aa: CASSQDLGLPYGYTF
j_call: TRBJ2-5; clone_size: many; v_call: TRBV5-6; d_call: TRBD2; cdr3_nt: TGTGCCAGCAGCCCCGGACTAGCAGAAAACCAAGAGACCCAGTACTTC; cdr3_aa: CASSPGLAENQETQYF
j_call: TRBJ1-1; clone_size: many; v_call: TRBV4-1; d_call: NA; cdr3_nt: TGCGCCAGCAGCCAAGAGGCAGGGGTGAACACTGAAGCTTTCTTT; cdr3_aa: CASSQEAGVNTEAFF
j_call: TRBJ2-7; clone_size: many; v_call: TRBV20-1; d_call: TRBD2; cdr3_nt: TGCAGTGCTCCCAGCGGGAGGATCAACGAGCAGTACTTC; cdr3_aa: CSAPSGRINEQYF
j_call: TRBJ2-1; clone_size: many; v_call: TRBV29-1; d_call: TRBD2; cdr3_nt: TGCAGCGTTGACTTGGGTAGCGGGAGGCCGGTCAATGAGCAGTTCTTC; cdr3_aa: CSVDLGSGRPVNEQFF
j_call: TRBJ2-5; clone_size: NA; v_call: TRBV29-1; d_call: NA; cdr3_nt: TGCAGCGTTGCTCAGGGGCTAGGGACCCAGTACTTC; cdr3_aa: CSVAQGLGTQYF
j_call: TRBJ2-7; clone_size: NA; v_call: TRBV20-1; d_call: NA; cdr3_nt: TGCAGTGCCCAGACTTGGAGGGACTACGAGCAGTACTTC; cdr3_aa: CSAQTWRDYEQYF
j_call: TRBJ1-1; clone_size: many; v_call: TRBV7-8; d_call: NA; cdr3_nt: TGTGCCAGCAGCTTAGACAGGGCCGCTTTCTTT; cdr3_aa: CASSLDRAAFF
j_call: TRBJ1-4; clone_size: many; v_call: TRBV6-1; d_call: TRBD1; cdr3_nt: TGTGCCAGCAGTTCGGACAAGACAGGGGGTAGTGAAAAACTGTTTTTT; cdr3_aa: CASSSDKTGGSEKLFF
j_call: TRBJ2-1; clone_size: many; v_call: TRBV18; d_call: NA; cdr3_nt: TGTGCCAGCTCACCGGGGACCACCGTCAATGAGCAGTTCTTC; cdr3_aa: CASSPGTTVNEQFF
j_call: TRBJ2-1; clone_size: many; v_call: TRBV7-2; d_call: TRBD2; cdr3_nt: TGTGCCAGCAGCTGGACTAGCGGGGGTACGAATGAGCAGTTCTTC; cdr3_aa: CASSWTSGGTNEQFF
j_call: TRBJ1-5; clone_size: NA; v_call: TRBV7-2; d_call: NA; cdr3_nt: TGTGCAAGCAGATTCGGGAAGGGGGGCAATCAGCCCCAGCATTTT; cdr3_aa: CASRFGKGGNQPQHF
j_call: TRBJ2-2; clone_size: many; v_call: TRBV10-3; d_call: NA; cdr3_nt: TGTGCCATCAGTGAGTCGAAGGACACCGGGGAGCTGTTTTTT; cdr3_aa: CAISESKDTGELFF
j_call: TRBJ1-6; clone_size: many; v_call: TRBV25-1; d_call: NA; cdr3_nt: TGTGCCAGCAGTAAGGGGGTCGTCCCCGAACGTTCACCCCTCCACTTT; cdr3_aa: CASSKGVVPERSPLHF
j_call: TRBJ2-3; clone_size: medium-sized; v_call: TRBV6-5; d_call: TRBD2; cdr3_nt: TGTGCCAGCAGTTACTTATGGACTAGCGGGGTGAACACAGATACGCAGTATTTT; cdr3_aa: CASSYLWTSGVNTDTQYF
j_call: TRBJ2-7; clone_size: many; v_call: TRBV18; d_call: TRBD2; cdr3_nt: TGTGCCAGCTCACGAACCGGGACTAGCGGATACGAGCAGTACTTC; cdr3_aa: CASSRTGTSGYEQYF
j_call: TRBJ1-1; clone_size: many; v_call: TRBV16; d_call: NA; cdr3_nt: TGTGCCAGCAGCCCCACTACAGGGAACACTGAAGCTTTCTTT; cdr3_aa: CASSPTTGNTEAFF
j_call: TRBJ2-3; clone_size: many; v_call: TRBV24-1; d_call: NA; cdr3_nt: TGTGCCACCAGTGTAACGGGTGCCGCAGATACGCAGTATTTT; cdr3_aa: CATSVTGAADTQYF
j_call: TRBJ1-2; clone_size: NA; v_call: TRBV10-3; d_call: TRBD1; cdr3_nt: TGTGCCATCAGTGTCGAACAGGGGGTCTATGGCTACACCTTC; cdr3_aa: CAISVEQGVYGYTF
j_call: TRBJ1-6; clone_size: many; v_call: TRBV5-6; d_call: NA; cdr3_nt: TGTGCCAGCAGCCCTGCCGTTTCGAATTCACCCCTCCACTTT; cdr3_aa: CASSPAVSNSPLHF
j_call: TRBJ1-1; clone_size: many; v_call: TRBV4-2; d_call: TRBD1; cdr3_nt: TGTGCCAGCGCCCCGGACAGGGCGAACACTGAAGCTTTCTTT; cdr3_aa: CASAPDRANTEAFF
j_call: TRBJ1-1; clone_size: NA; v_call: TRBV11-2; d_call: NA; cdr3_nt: TGTGCCAGCAGTCTTATGAACACTGAAGCTTTCTTT; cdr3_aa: CASSLMNTEAFF
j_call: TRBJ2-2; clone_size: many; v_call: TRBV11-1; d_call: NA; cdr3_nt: TGTGCCAGCAGCCCCAGGCGGGGCTCGAACACCGGGGAGCTGTTTTTT; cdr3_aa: CASSPRRGSNTGELFF
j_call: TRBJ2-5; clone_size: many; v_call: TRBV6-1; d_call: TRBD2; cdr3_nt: TGTGCCAGCAGTTCTTTCGGGGGGTTGGAGACCCAGTACTTC; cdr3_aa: CASSSFGGLETQYF
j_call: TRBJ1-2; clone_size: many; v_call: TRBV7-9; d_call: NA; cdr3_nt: TGTGCCAGCAGCTTAGGTACCCTAGTCAGTTATGGCTACACCTTC; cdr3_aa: CASSLGTLVSYGYTF
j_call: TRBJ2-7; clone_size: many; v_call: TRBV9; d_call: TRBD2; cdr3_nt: TGTGCCAGCAGCGGACTAGCGGGAGAAAACGAGCAGTACTTC; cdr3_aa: CASSGLAGENEQYF